Below, 30 T cell receptor beta chains from the same sample are listed, as sequenced in a study of human T cells and chemical hapten exposure. TCRdb fed the RACE reads into MiXCR, producing one record per CDR3 protein. The sample lists some 89,000 distinct CDR3 sequences, roughly a quarter occurring once. This sample's time point: patch test 3, about 24 weeks after DPC sensitization. Treatment defined: therapeutic diphenylcyclopropenone sensitization with weekly scalp DPC. The sequences come from whole blood, collected in connection with sensitization to the hapten diphenylcyclopropenone (DPC). The source of these receptors is a man aged 40-49 years with alopecia areata. Some clones in this sample may be carry-over from other donors' samples.

This clonotype was seen a few times. The chain employs TRBV12-3 or TRBV12-4 and TRBJ1-4; D is ambiguous. Trimming removed 8 bases from V and 4 bases from J, with 5 bases in between. The length of the CDR3 is 11 residues. CDR3 loop: CASAFNEKLFF. CDR3 DNA sequence: TGTGCCAGCGCGTTTAATGAAAAACTGTTTTTT.

CDR3 in amino acids: CASSLVEGVNQPQHF. In DNA form, the CDR3 reads TGTGCCAGCAGCTTAGTTGAGGGTGTGAATCAGCCCCAGCATTTT. This sequence joins TRBV7-8 and TRBJ1-5, with D uncertain. Germline CDR1 is SGHVS and CDR2 is FQNEAQ. The CDR3 covers 15 residues. V gave up 1 base and J gave up 4 bases, with 11 bases separating them.

The chain uses TRBV7-9 and TRBJ1-1; maybe TRBD1 (5 bases). The CDR3 loop spans 12 amino acids. Germline CDR1 is SEHNR and CDR2 is FQNEAQ (reference sequence). V was pared by 4 bases and J by 11 bases, with 14 bases between. The CDR3 DNA reads TGTGCCAGCAGCTCCAAAGCGGGGGTGGCTTTCTTT. This codes for CASSSKAGVAFF.

The chain couples TRBV7-2 to TRBJ2-7, with D perhaps matching TRBD1 (5 bases). The V gene's germline CDR1 is SGHTA and CDR2 FQGNSA. This CDR3 spans 15 amino acids. Between the trimmed V and J ends, which lost 4 bases and 5 bases, there was a span of 18 bases. CDR3 DNA sequence: TGTGCCAGCAGCTCCGGTGCAGGGTCTTTCCACGAGCAGTACTTC. Encoded protein: CASSSGAGSFHEQYF.

The CDR3 sequence: CASSHRDTLRETQYF. CDR3 sequence (DNA): TGTGCCAGCAGCCACCGGGACACCCTGAGGGAGACCCAGTACTTC. The rearrangement joins TRBV12-3 or TRBV12-4 to TRBJ2-5; perhaps TRBD1 as D (6 bases). The CDR3 loop spans 15 amino acids. V lost 6 bases, J lost 5 bases, and 19 bases lay in between.

With regard to this clonotype: This sequence may be a read error, since a much larger clone differs from it by one base. The chain links TRBV2 to TRBJ1-2; maybe TRBD1 (5 bases). Trimming removed 6 bases at V and 4 bases at J, with 9 bases between. Germline V CDR1 and CDR2: SNHLY, FYNNEI. The CDR3 extends over 12 amino acids. DNA of the CDR3: TGTGCCAGCAGGGGGGGGACCTATGGCTACACCTTC. Translation: CASRGGTYGYTF.

The count of this clonotype is one. V gene TRBV18 combines with J gene TRBJ1-1; D gene uncertain. V lost 5 bases and J 0 bases, leaving 7 bases between the germline ends. The CDR3 covers 13 residues. The germline V gene encodes CDR1 KGHSH and CDR2 LQKENI. The DNA for the CDR3 is TGTGCCAGCTCATCGAGCCTGAACACTGAAGCTTTCTTT. As protein: CASSSSLNTEAFF.

The V and J genes are TRBV7-9 and TRBJ2-1; 15 bases line up with TRBD2. Germline-derived CDR1 and CDR2 are SEHNR and FQNEAQ (reference sequence). V shed 4 bases, J shed 3 bases, and the junction held 4 bases outside the gene matches. This CDR3 is built from 17 residues. CDR3 bases: TGTGCCAGCAGCTCCTCGGGACTAGCGGGAGGCTACAATGAGCAGTTCTTC. Its translation is CASSSSGLAGGYNEQFF.

The sample holds a few counts of this clonotype. The chain employs TRBV5-1 and TRBJ1-5; TRBD1 matches 7 bases. Germline V CDR1 and CDR2: SGHRS, YFSETQ. J lost 2 bases, V lost 4 bases, and 9 bases had no gene match. The CDR3 has 16 amino acids. CDR3: CASSPGGGVGNQPQHF. The CDR3 bases are TGCGCCAGCAGCCCGGGAGGGGGCGTGGGCAATCAGCCCCAGCATTTT.

The rearrangement links TRBV28 to TRBJ2-5; D possibly corresponds to TRBD1 (6 bases). Looked up from germline, CDR1 is MDHEN and CDR2 is SYDVKM. CDR3 length: 17 residues. The V gene lost 3 bases and the J gene lost 3 bases, with 20 bases spanning the gap. The CDR3 bases are TGTGCCAGCAGTTTCCTCGCAAGGGGGATGAGGGAAGAGACCCAGTACTTC. Translation gives CASSFLARGMREETQYF.

The chain couples TRBV4-2 to TRBJ1-2, with D tentatively TRBD1 (6 bases). The CDR3 consists of 15 residues. Between the trimmed V and J ends, which lost 1 base and 1 base, there was a span of 10 bases. The germline V gene encodes CDR1 LGHNA and CDR2 YNFKEQ. CDR3 in DNA: TGTGCCAGCAGCCAAGCAGGACAGATTAACTATGGCTACACCTTC. This codes for CASSQAGQINYGYTF.

The gene calls are TRBV12-3 or TRBV12-4 and TRBJ1-5; unclear D gene. This CDR3 comprises 14 residues. The germline V and J ends were trimmed by 6 bases and 3 bases, with 12 bases remaining between them. The CDR3 spells CASSQSGPNQPQHF. As DNA, the CDR3 is TGTGCCAGCAGCCAGTCGGGCCCCAATCAGCCCCAGCATTTT.

The rearrangement uses TRBV7-2 and TRBJ2-7; 13 bases agree with TRBD2. CDR1 SGHTA and CDR2 FQGNSA come from the germline V gene. The V segment lost 5 bases and the J segment 4 bases; nucleotides outside the gene matches: 17. The CDR3 runs to 19 residues. The CDR3 spells CASSPRKPRLAGGGYEQYF. The DNA for the CDR3 is TGTGCCAGCAGCCCTCGGAAGCCCAGACTAGCGGGAGGAGGATACGAGCAGTACTTC.

The J gene is TRBJ2-7, the V gene TRBV20-1; 8 bases are a match to TRBD1. V was pared by 5 bases and J by 2 bases, with 8 bases of the junction left unmatched. The length of the CDR3 is 14 residues. Germline loops: CDR1 DFQATT, CDR2 SNEGSKA (reference sequence). CDR3 in amino acids: CSAWDRSNTYEQYF. Written as DNA, the CDR3 is TGCAGTGCTTGGGACAGGTCTAATACCTACGAGCAGTACTTC.

This clonotype has only a few counts. This sequence joins TRBV6-6 and TRBJ2-7, with TRBD1 matching over 9 bases. CDR1 is MNHNY, CDR2 SVGAGI, per germline (reference sequence). The CDR3 is 14 amino acids. The V segment lost 2 bases and the J segment 3 bases; nucleotides outside the gene matches: 2. In nucleotides, the CDR3 is TGTGCCAGCAGTTACCGACAGGGGGGCTACGAGCAGTACTTC. This translates into CASSYRQGGYEQYF.

There are a few counts of this clonotype. The genes are TRBV7-9 and TRBJ2-5; 7 bases are shared with TRBD2. Germline CDR1 reads SEHNR; CDR2 reads FQNEAQ (reference sequence). Trimming cost V 1 base and J 5 bases; bases outside gene matches: 7. The CDR3 contains 15 residues. The chain's CDR3 is CASSLGSGRRETQYF. CDR3 DNA: TGTGCCAGCAGCTTAGGTAGCGGGCGCCGGGAGACCCAGTACTTC. The entire variable domain, with the rest obtained from reference TRBV7-9 and TRBJ2-5, is as follows: DTGVSQNPRHKITKRGQNVTFRCDPISEHNRLYWYRQTLGQGPEFLTYFQNEAQLEKSRLLSDRFSAERPKGSFSTLEIQRTEQGDSAMYLCASSLGSGRRETQYFGPGTRLLVL.

This chain's CDR3 is CSAGQGSSNTEAFF. The CDR3 region has the DNA TGCAGTGCGGGACAGGGCTCTTCGAACACTGAAGCTTTCTTT. The rearrangement uses TRBV20-1 and TRBJ1-1; 9 bases line up with TRBD1. Germline V CDR1 and CDR2: DFQATT, SNEGSKA (reference sequence). With V trimmed by 6 bases and J by 1 base, 6 bases remained unmatched. The CDR3 is made up of 14 amino acids.

Here the CDR3 reads CASSPGLAEQFF. CDR3 in DNA: TGTGCCAGCAGCCCGGGACTAGCGGAGCAGTTCTTC. V usage is TRBV7-9 and J usage is TRBJ2-1; 10 bases are a match to TRBD2. The CDR3 consists of 12 residues. Per the germline V gene, CDR1 is SEHNR and CDR2 is FQNEAQ (reference sequence). V lost 5 bases, J lost 10 bases, and 2 bases stayed unmatched.

The chain couples TRBV28 to TRBJ2-7, with a possible D match to TRBD1 (6 bases). V was trimmed by 3 bases and J by 3 bases, leaving 15 bases between them. This CDR3 region has 15 residues. Germline V gives CDR1 MDHEN, CDR2 SYDVKM. Written as DNA, the CDR3 is TGTGCCAGCAGTTTCACAGGGACGAACGGCTACGAGCAGTACTTC. Translation gives CASSFTGTNGYEQYF.

This clonotype occurred a few times. The chain couples TRBV5-5 to TRBJ1-4; D may be TRBD1 (5 bases). Germline-derived CDR1 and CDR2 are SGHKS and YYEKEE (reference sequence). V was pared by 0 bases and J by 7 bases, with 13 bases between. The CDR3 is made up of 15 amino acids. The CDR3 is CASSLAARVGEKLFF. CDR3 nucleotides: TGTGCCAGCAGCTTGGCCGCCAGGGTGGGTGAAAAACTGTTTTTT.

This clonotype has only a few counts. V usage is TRBV15 and J usage is TRBJ2-3; D not resolved. Trimming removed 3 bases at V and 6 bases at J, with 16 bases between. The germline V gene has CDR1 LNHNV and CDR2 YYDKDF (reference sequence). The CDR3 totals 15 residues. CDR3 loop: CATSRADLVRDTQYF. In nucleotides, the CDR3 is TGTGCCACCAGCAGGGCGGACCTAGTGAGGGATACGCAGTATTTT. The complete variable domain, with remaining parts taken from reference TRBV15 and TRBJ2-3, reads DAMVIQNPRYQVTQFGKPVTLSCSQTLNHNVMYWYQQKSSQAPKLLFHYYDKDFNNEADTPDNFQSRRPNTSFCFLDIRSPGLGDTAMYLCATSRADLVRDTQYFGPGTRLTVL.

This clonotype was seen a few times. This chain joins TRBV5-1 and TRBJ1-1; TRBD1 might be the D (5 bases). This CDR3 has 14 residues. The V end was cut by 5 bases, the J end by 3 bases, with 14 bases between. Germline CDR1 is SGHRS and CDR2 is YFSETQ. CDR3 DNA sequence: TGCGCCAGCAGTTCAGGAGGGGTGGACACTGAAGCTTTCTTT. Its protein is CASSSGGVDTEAFF. The full variable domain, completed using reference TRBV5-1 and TRBJ1-1, is KAGVTQTPRYLIKTRGQQVTLSCSPISGHRSVSWYQQTPGQGLQFLFEYFSETQRNKGNFPGRFSGRQFSNSRSEMNVSTLELGDSALYLCASSSGGVDTEAFFGQGTRLTVV.

CDR3 bases: TGTGCCAGCGGAGCGGGAATTAACACCGGGGAGCTGTTTTTT. Its protein is CASGAGINTGELFF. The rearrangement joins TRBV7-9 to TRBJ2-2, with TRBD2 matching 7 bases. Trimming took 8 bases from V and 2 from J; bases not matched to a gene: 5. There are 14 residues in the CDR3. The germline V gene encodes CDR1 SEHNR and CDR2 FQNEAQ (reference sequence). Using reference TRBV7-9 and TRBJ2-2 for the parts outside the CDR3, the full variable domain is DTGVSQNPRHKITKRGQNVTFRCDPISEHNRLYWYRQTLGQGPEFLTYFQNEAQLEKSRLLSDRFSAERPKGSFSTLEIQRTEQGDSAMYLCASGAGINTGELFFGEGSRLTVL.

This sequence joins TRBV29-1 and TRBJ2-3; D possibly corresponds to TRBD2 (7 bases). This CDR3 has 12 amino acids. Germline CDR1 SQVTM, CDR2 ANQGSEA. Trimming took off 7 bases at V and 3 bases at J, with 11 bases between the two ends. The CDR3 sequence is CSGEGGTDTQYF. CDR3 DNA sequence: TGCAGCGGGGAGGGGGGAACAGATACGCAGTATTTT.

The J gene is TRBJ2-3, the V gene TRBV5-5; 7 positions agree with TRBD2. V was clipped by 4 bases and J by 2 bases; unmatched bases: 4. Looked up from germline, CDR1 is SGHKS and CDR2 is YYEKEE (reference sequence). The CDR3 totals 14 residues. The CDR3 sequence: CASSLADLTDTQYF. CDR3 DNA sequence: TGTGCCAGCAGCCTAGCGGACCTCACAGATACGCAGTATTTT.

This clonotype appeared a few times. The chain uses TRBV30 and TRBJ2-7, with 7 nucleotides matching TRBD1. The CDR3 has 14 amino acids. CDR1 and CDR2 from the germline V gene are GTSNPN and SVGIG (reference sequence). The ends lost 2 bases at V and 5 bases at J; junction bases unmatched: 9. The CDR3 protein is CAWSPIDRVHEQYF. For the CDR3, the DNA is TGTGCCTGGAGTCCCATCGACAGGGTGCACGAGCAGTACTTC.

V is TRBV5-5 and J is TRBJ2-7; 8 bases map to TRBD1. Per germline, CDR1 SGHKS and CDR2 YYEKEE (reference sequence). The CDR3 has 14 amino acids. The V gene end was trimmed by 1 base and the J gene end by 5 bases; junction bases not matched to a gene: 5. CDR3 in DNA: TGTGCCAGCAGCTTGAATTACAGGGGGAACGAGCAGTACTTC. It is translated as CASSLNYRGNEQYF.

This clonotype occurred a few times. V gene TRBV27 combines with J gene TRBJ1-5; TRBD1 agrees at 10 bases. The J segment lost 7 bases and the V segment lost 3 bases, leaving 3 bases of the junction unmatched. Germline values: CDR1 MNHEY, CDR2 SMNVEV (reference sequence). This CDR3 region has 14 residues. The CDR3 loop is CASSFGQGGQPQHF. In nucleotides, the CDR3 is TGTGCCAGCAGTTTCGGACAGGGGGGACAGCCCCAGCATTTT.

In its sample, this clonotype was seen a few times. The chain's CDR3 is CSVNRDRPPYEQYF. The CDR3 region has the DNA TGCAGCGTAAACCGGGACAGGCCTCCCTACGAGCAGTACTTC. The genes are TRBV29-1 and TRBJ2-7; 8 nucleotides match TRBD1. This CDR3 has 14 residues. Germline CDR1 is SQVTM and CDR2 is ANQGSEA. After removal of 6 bases from V and 2 bases from J, the junction contained 9 bases not matched to a gene.

The CDR3 here is CASSLINQGQETQYF. In DNA, the CDR3 is TGTGCCAGCAGTTTAATAAACCAGGGACAAGAGACCCAGTACTTC. The rearrangement joins TRBV12-3 or TRBV12-4 to TRBJ2-5; maybe TRBD1 (5 bases). The CDR3 is 15 residues long. The V gene lost 2 bases and the J gene lost 2 bases, with 12 bases spanning the gap.